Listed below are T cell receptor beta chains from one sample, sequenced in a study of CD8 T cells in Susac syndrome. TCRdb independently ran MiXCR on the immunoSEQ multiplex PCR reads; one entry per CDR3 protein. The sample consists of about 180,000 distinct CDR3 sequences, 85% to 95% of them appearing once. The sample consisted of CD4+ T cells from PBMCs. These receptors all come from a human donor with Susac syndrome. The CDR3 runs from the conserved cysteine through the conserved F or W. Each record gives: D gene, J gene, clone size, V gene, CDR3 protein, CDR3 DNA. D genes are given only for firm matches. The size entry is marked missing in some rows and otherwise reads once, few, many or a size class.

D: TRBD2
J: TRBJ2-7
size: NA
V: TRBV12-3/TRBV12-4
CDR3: CASSLGLAGVGHEQYF
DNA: TGTGCCAGCAGTTTGGGACTAGCGGGAGTGGGCCACGAGCAGTACTTC

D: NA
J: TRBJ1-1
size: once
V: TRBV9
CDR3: CASSVDGRVNTEAFF
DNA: TGTGCCAGCAGCGTAGATGGTAGGGTGAACACTGAAGCTTTCTTT

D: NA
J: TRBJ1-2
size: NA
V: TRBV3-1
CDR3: CASSQDRGGPGGYTF
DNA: TGTGCCAGCAGCCAAGACCGTGGAGGGCCGGGTGGCTACACCTTC

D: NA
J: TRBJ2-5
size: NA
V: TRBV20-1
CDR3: CSARELGHWGETQYF
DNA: TGCAGTGCTAGAGAACTCGGGCACTGGGGAGAGACCCAGTACTTC

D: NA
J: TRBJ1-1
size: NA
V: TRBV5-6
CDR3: CASSWVDRDTEAFF
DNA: TGTGCCAGCAGCTGGGTGGATCGCGACACTGAAGCTTTCTTT

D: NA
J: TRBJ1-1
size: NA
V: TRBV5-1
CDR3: CASSFAKDSPNTEAFF
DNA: TGCGCCAGCAGCTTCGCCAAAGACAGCCCGAACACTGAAGCTTTCTTT

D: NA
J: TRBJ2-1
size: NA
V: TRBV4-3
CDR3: CASSSSGWGDNEQFF
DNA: TGCGCCAGCAGCTCATCAGGCTGGGGGGACAATGAGCAGTTCTTC

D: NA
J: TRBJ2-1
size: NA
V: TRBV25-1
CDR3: CASSEGGEAGEQFF
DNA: TGTGCCAGCAGTGAAGGGGGAGAGGCGGGTGAGCAGTTCTTC

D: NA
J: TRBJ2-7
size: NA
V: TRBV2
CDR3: CASSEIQLYEQYF
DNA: TGTGCCAGCAGTGAAATACAGCTGTACGAGCAGTACTTC

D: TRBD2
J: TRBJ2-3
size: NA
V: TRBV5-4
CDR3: CASRSSGSATDTQYF
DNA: TGTGCCAGCAGGTCGAGCGGGAGTGCCACAGATACGCAGTATTTT

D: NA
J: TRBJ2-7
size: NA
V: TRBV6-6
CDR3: CASSYGAVSSYEQYF
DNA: TGTGCCAGCAGTTACGGGGCGGTAAGCTCCTACGAGCAGTACTTC

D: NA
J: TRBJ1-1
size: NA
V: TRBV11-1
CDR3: CASSLRRGTEAFF
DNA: TGTGCCAGCAGCTTAAGGAGGGGCACTGAAGCTTTCTTT

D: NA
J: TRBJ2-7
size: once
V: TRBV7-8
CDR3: CASSAPFGEQYF
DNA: TGTGCCAGCAGCGCGCCCTTTGGTGAGCAGTACTTC

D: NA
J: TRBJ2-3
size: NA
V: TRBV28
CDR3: CASKGGAIDTQYF
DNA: TGTGCCAGCAAGGGGGGCGCGATAGATACGCAGTATTTT

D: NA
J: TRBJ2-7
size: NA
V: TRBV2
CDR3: CASGFDFYEQYF
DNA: TGTGCCAGCGGCTTTGATTTCTACGAGCAGTACTTC

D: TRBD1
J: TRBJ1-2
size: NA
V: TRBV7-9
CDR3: CASSLLTGGRSNYGYTF
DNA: TGTGCCAGCAGCTTATTGACAGGGGGTAGATCTAACTATGGCTACACCTTC

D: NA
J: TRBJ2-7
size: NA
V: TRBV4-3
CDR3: CASSQNPGGDEQYF
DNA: TGCGCCAGCAGCCAAAATCCGGGCGGGGACGAGCAGTACTTC

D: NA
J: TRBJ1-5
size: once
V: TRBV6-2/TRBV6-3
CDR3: CASNFGGHQQPQHF
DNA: TGTGCCAGCAATTTCGGGGGGCACCAACAGCCCCAGCATTTT

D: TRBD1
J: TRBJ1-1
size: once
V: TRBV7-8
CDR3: CASSDRGRAFF
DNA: TGTGCCAGCAGCGACAGGGGTCGGGCTTTCTTT

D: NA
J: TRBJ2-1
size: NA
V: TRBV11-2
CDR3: CASSLEQTYYNEQFF
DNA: TGTGCCAGCAGCTTAGAACAGACCTATTACAATGAGCAGTTCTTC

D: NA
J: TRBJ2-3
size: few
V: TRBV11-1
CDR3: CASSLVDSSTDTQYF
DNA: TGTGCCAGCAGCTTAGTCGACTCTAGCACAGATACGCAGTATTTT

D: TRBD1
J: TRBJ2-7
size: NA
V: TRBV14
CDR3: CASSQDFGTGSEQYF
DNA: TGTGCCAGCAGCCAAGATTTTGGGACAGGGTCCGAGCAGTACTTC

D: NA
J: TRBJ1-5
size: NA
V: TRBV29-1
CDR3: CSVLPSGTGNQPQHF
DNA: TGCAGCGTTCTCCCATCCGGGACGGGCAATCAGCCCCAGCATTTT

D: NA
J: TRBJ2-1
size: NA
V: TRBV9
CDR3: CASSVVHGSDSYNEQFF
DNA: TGTGCCAGCAGCGTAGTGCACGGGAGCGACTCCTACAATGAGCAGTTCTTC

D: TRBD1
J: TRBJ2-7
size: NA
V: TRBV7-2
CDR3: CASSRAGQGAYEQYF
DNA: TGTGCCAGCAGCCGAGCCGGACAGGGGGCCTACGAGCAGTACTTC

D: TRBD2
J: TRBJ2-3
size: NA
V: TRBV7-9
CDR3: CASSTLAGAADTQYF
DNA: TGTGCCAGCAGCACCTTGGCGGGAGCCGCAGATACGCAGTATTTT

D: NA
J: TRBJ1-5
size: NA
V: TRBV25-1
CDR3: CASSEYGGPRWQPQHF
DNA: TGTGCCAGCAGTGAATATGGAGGGCCTAGGTGGCAGCCCCAGCATTTT

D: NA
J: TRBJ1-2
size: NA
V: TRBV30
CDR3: CAWSVRRTANYGYTF
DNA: TGTGCCTGGAGTGTACGGAGAACTGCTAACTATGGCTACACCTTC

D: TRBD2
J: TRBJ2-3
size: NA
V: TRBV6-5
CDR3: CASSYRAGTQYF
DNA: TGTGCCAGCAGTTACAGAGCGGGAACGCAGTATTTT

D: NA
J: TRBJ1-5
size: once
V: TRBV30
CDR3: CAWSRDSNQPQHF
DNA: TGTGCCTGGAGCCGGGATAGCAATCAGCCCCAGCATTTT

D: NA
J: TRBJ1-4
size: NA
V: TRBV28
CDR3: CASSLVRGGEKLFF
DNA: TGTGCCAGCAGTTTAGTCAGGGGTGGGGAAAAACTGTTTTTT

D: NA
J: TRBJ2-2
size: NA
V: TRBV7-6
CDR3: CASSLAVDSGELFF
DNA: TGTGCCAGCAGCTTAGCGGTCGACAGCGGGGAGCTGTTTTTT